The rows below give T cell receptor beta chains drawn from one sample of a study of shared clonotypes between healthy human individuals. Data came from immunoSEQ multiplex PCR; TCRdb stores just in-frame clones and leaves some out. The sample lists 2 million to 2.5 million clones; around 90% were seen once. Source material: naive CD4+ T cells from PBMCs. These receptors came from a young man in good health. Some clones in this sample may be carry-over from other donors' samples. CDR3s include the opening cysteine and the closing phenylalanine or tryptophan. Each record gives: D gene, J gene, V gene, CDR3 protein. The D gene is left open where the match is weak.

d_call: -
j_call: TRBJ1-5
v_call: TRBV28
cdr3_aa: CASHTTKREVFDQPQHF

d_call: -
j_call: TRBJ1-3
v_call: TRBV5-1
cdr3_aa: CASSDASSGNTIYF

d_call: TRBD2
j_call: TRBJ2-7
v_call: TRBV5-1
cdr3_aa: CASSLAGTSGNYEQYF

d_call: TRBD1
j_call: TRBJ2-1
v_call: TRBV19
cdr3_aa: CASSPTGGSSYNEQFF

d_call: -
j_call: TRBJ2-7
v_call: TRBV21-1
cdr3_aa: CASSSQTPEQYF

d_call: TRBD2
j_call: TRBJ2-3
v_call: TRBV5-1
cdr3_aa: CASSIGLVGTQYF

d_call: TRBD1
j_call: TRBJ1-3
v_call: TRBV7-9
cdr3_aa: CASSRTGLGNTIYF

d_call: -
j_call: TRBJ2-5
v_call: TRBV20-1
cdr3_aa: CSAAQGETQYF

d_call: -
j_call: TRBJ1-5
v_call: TRBV28
cdr3_aa: CASTTTRGGPPQHF

d_call: -
j_call: TRBJ1-3
v_call: TRBV2
cdr3_aa: CASTNGRTRNTIYF

d_call: TRBD1
j_call: TRBJ1-1
v_call: TRBV29-1
cdr3_aa: CSVEDLSDRGSF

d_call: TRBD2
j_call: TRBJ2-3
v_call: TRBV11-2
cdr3_aa: CASSLIRTSGGRTDTQYF

d_call: -
j_call: TRBJ1-4
v_call: TRBV27
cdr3_aa: CASSPEWEGEKLFF

d_call: -
j_call: TRBJ2-5
v_call: TRBV5-1
cdr3_aa: CASSLARSPQETQYF

d_call: -
j_call: TRBJ1-2
v_call: TRBV7-2
cdr3_aa: CASSPRKGDYGYTF

d_call: -
j_call: TRBJ1-4
v_call: TRBV7-9
cdr3_aa: CASSQQRPGLNEKLFF

d_call: -
j_call: TRBJ2-2
v_call: TRBV5-1
cdr3_aa: CASSSNRPNTGELFF

d_call: TRBD2
j_call: TRBJ2-1
v_call: TRBV2
cdr3_aa: CASRAGTSGYNEQFF

d_call: -
j_call: TRBJ2-6
v_call: TRBV7-2
cdr3_aa: CASSLRGGLGANVLTF

d_call: TRBD2
j_call: TRBJ2-1
v_call: TRBV5-1
cdr3_aa: CASSLVSGSDEQFF

d_call: TRBD1
j_call: TRBJ1-5
v_call: TRBV4-1
cdr3_aa: CASSHIGQGLGQPQHF

d_call: -
j_call: TRBJ1-5
v_call: TRBV5-1
cdr3_aa: CASSPGTPNQPQHF

d_call: -
j_call: TRBJ2-5
v_call: TRBV9
cdr3_aa: CASSVGMSRLGETQYF

d_call: TRBD2
j_call: TRBJ2-7
v_call: TRBV7-2
cdr3_aa: CASSLRGGSSYEQYF

d_call: -
j_call: TRBJ2-5
v_call: TRBV7-2
cdr3_aa: CASSSRPAGLYF

d_call: -
j_call: TRBJ1-5
v_call: TRBV2
cdr3_aa: CASSAGLDQPQHF

d_call: -
j_call: TRBJ2-1
v_call: TRBV4-3
cdr3_aa: CASSQRGLADTYNEQFF

d_call: TRBD1
j_call: TRBJ1-3
v_call: TRBV28
cdr3_aa: CASSFGQGGNTIYF

d_call: TRBD1
j_call: TRBJ2-7
v_call: TRBV7-9
cdr3_aa: CASSETGGLRYEQYF

d_call: -
j_call: TRBJ2-7
v_call: TRBV28
cdr3_aa: CASSLTGTTSGIAGQYF

d_call: TRBD2
j_call: TRBJ2-7
v_call: TRBV20-1
cdr3_aa: CSARTSIEQYF

d_call: TRBD2
j_call: TRBJ2-5
v_call: TRBV5-8
cdr3_aa: CASAGGALAGGRETQYF

d_call: -
j_call: TRBJ1-1
v_call: TRBV7-9
cdr3_aa: CASRSRRGLNTEAFF

d_call: -
j_call: TRBJ2-7
v_call: TRBV27
cdr3_aa: CASSFNHIRGPSYEQYF

d_call: TRBD2
j_call: TRBJ2-3
v_call: TRBV5-1
cdr3_aa: CASSGGGGRTDTQYF

d_call: -
j_call: TRBJ2-5
v_call: TRBV2
cdr3_aa: CASSDRGGQETQYF

d_call: TRBD1
j_call: TRBJ2-1
v_call: TRBV19
cdr3_aa: CASMGVGTGGNEQFF

d_call: -
j_call: TRBJ2-7
v_call: TRBV5-5
cdr3_aa: CASSLVQITYEQYF

d_call: TRBD2
j_call: TRBJ2-1
v_call: TRBV29-1
cdr3_aa: CSVPSGSSYNEQFF

d_call: -
j_call: TRBJ2-1
v_call: TRBV9
cdr3_aa: CASSVASGEPNEQFF

d_call: -
j_call: TRBJ1-2
v_call: TRBV9
cdr3_aa: CASSATGQSLANYGYTF

d_call: -
j_call: TRBJ2-1
v_call: TRBV30
cdr3_aa: CAWSRRLTSNEQFF

d_call: TRBD1
j_call: TRBJ2-3
v_call: TRBV29-1
cdr3_aa: CSVGGPWVRGQGTDTQYF

d_call: TRBD1
j_call: TRBJ1-5
v_call: TRBV30
cdr3_aa: CAWSGQGNQPQHF

d_call: TRBD2
j_call: TRBJ2-5
v_call: TRBV30
cdr3_aa: CAWSLRRGQYF